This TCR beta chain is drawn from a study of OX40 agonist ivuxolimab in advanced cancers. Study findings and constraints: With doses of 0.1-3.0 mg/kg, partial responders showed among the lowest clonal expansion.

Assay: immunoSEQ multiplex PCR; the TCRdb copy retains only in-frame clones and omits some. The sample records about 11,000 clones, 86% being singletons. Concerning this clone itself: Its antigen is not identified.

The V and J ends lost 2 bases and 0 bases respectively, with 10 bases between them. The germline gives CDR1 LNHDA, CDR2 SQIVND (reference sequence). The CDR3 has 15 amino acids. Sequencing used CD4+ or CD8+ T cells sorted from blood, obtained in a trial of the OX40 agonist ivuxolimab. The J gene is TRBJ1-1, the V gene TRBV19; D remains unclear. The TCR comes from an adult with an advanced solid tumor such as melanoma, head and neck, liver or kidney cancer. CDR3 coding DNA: TGTGCCAGTAGTATAAACGCAGACATGAACACTGAAGCTTTCTTT. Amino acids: CASSINADMNTEAFF.